This passage covers 26 T cell receptor beta chains from one sample sequenced in a study of blood T cell repertoires in COVID-19. Generated by immunoSEQ multiplex PCR, the TCRdb table keeps only in-frame clones and is missing some. The table has fewer than 250,000 clones, 80% to 90% seen once. The sample taken for sequencing was PBMCs or T cells enriched from blood (not recorded which). Receptor source: a woman between 25 and 40 years old who had been exposed to COVID-19.

J is TRBJ2-3 and V is TRBV7-9; the match to TRBD2 covers 14 bases. The CDR3 extends over 18 amino acids. CDR1 is SEHNR, CDR2 FQNEAQ, per germline (reference sequence). V shed 5 bases and J 4 bases; nucleotides not matched to a gene: 11. CDR3 protein: CASSPHWTSGRTADTQYF. CDR3 in DNA: TGTGCCAGCAGCCCCCACTGGACTAGCGGGAGGACCGCAGATACGCAGTATTTT.

The chain employs TRBV11-1 and TRBJ2-2; 10 bases agree with TRBD1. The V segment lost 4 bases and the J segment 3 bases; nucleotides outside the gene matches: 2. CDR1 is SGHAT, CDR2 FQDESV, per germline (reference sequence). The CDR3 covers 15 residues. The CDR3 DNA follows: TGTGCCAGCAGCTCCGGGACAGGGGACACCGGGGAGCTGTTTTTT. Its protein product is CASSSGTGDTGELFF.

This chain links TRBV4-1 with TRBJ2-1; 8 bases agree with TRBD2. The trim removed 4 bases at V and 9 bases at J, leaving 11 bases unmatched. The CDR3 is 15 amino acids. CDR1 is MGHRA, CDR2 YSYEKL, per germline. CDR3 loop: CASSPNYGAGGEQFF. CDR3 nucleotide sequence: TGCGCCAGCAGCCCAAACTATGGGGCGGGGGGTGAGCAGTTCTTC.

The CDR3 DNA sequence: TGTGCCAGTAATCAGGGGCGCGAAGAAAAACTGTTTTTT. Translated, it gives CASNQGREEKLFF. The chain links TRBV19 to TRBJ1-4; tentative D call: TRBD1 (6 bases). The CDR3 is made up of 13 amino acids. The germline V gene encodes CDR1 LNHDA and CDR2 SQIVND (reference sequence). Trimming removed 7 bases from V and 8 bases from J, with 14 bases in between.

The chain's CDR3 is CASSPGVYNEQFF. The DNA for the CDR3 is TGCGCCAGCAGCCCGGGGGTATACAATGAGCAGTTCTTC. The V gene is TRBV4-1, the J gene TRBJ2-1; D may be TRBD2 (6 bases). V lost 4 bases to trimming and J lost 4 bases, with 8 bases between them. Germline CDR1 and CDR2: MGHRA and YSYEKL. The CDR3 is made up of 13 amino acids.

The rearrangement joins TRBV5-1 to TRBJ2-3, with 8 bases that match TRBD1. The V segment lost 7 bases and the J segment 0 bases; nucleotides outside the gene matches: 7. CDR1 is SGHRS and CDR2 is YFSETQ in the germline V gene. This CDR3 has 15 residues. The CDR3 DNA reads as TGCGCCAGCTGCTACGACAGGGGAAGCACAGATACGCAGTATTTT. Translated, it gives CASCYDRGSTDTQYF.

J is TRBJ2-1 and V is TRBV29-1, with 7 positions matching TRBD2. The ends lost 2 bases at V and 6 bases at J; junction bases unmatched: 10. The germline V gene encodes CDR1 SQVTM and CDR2 ANQGSEA. This CDR3 has 15 residues. The CDR3 protein is CSVESGVGVGNEQFF. The CDR3 DNA sequence: TGCAGCGTTGAAAGCGGGGTGGGAGTGGGCAATGAGCAGTTCTTC.

The gene calls are TRBV29-1 and TRBJ2-1; maybe TRBD2 (7 bases). Trimming removed 3 bases at V and 9 bases at J, with 27 bases between. Germline assignment: CDR1 SQVTM and CDR2 ANQGSEA. The CDR3 has 17 amino acids. The CDR3 coding sequence is TGCAGCGTTGAGAAAAGGGGGGGAAGGCCCCCAAAGGGTGAGCAGTTCTTC. Translated, it gives CSVEKRGGRPPKGEQFF.

The chain is built from TRBV27 and TRBJ2-5, with 14 bases lining up with TRBD2. Per the germline V gene, CDR1 is MNHEY and CDR2 is SMNVEV (reference sequence). V dropped 4 bases and J dropped 5; count of bases not matched to a gene: 6. This CDR3 is 16 amino acids long. The CDR3 reads CASSSGTSGSWETQYF. The CDR3 region has the DNA TGTGCCAGCAGTTCAGGGACTAGCGGGAGTTGGGAGACCCAGTACTTC.

This clone came up once. The chain recombines TRBV5-4 with TRBJ2-5; D is unresolved. Trimming stripped 4 bases from V and 1 base from J, with 14 bases between. From germline, CDR1 is SGHNT and CDR2 YYREEE (reference sequence). CDR3 length: 15 amino acids. The CDR3 nucleotides are TGTGCCAGCAGCCCAGGTAGTCGCTCCCAAGAGACCCAGTACTTC. Translated: CASSPGSRSQETQYF. The complete variable domain, with remaining parts taken from reference TRBV5-4 and TRBJ2-5, reads ETGVTQSPTHLIKTRGQQVTLRCSSQSGHNTVSWYQQALGQGPQFIFQYYREEENGRGNFPPRFSGLQFPNYSSELNVNALELDDSALYLCASSPGSRSQETQYFGPGTRLLVL.

Turning to this clone: Other DNA sequences in this specimen translate into the identical CDR3. The V call is TRBV19, the J call TRBJ1-1; D is unresolved. Germline CDR1 and CDR2: LNHDA and SQIVND (reference sequence). Trimming removed 5 bases from V and 0 bases from J, with 7 bases in between. CDR3 length equals 13 residues. CDR3 in amino acids: CASSSFLNTEAFF. The CDR3, as DNA: TGTGCCAGTAGTTCCTTCCTGAACACTGAAGCTTTCTTT.

This rearrangement joins TRBV6-2 or TRBV6-3 to TRBJ2-7, with 7 bases aligning to TRBD2. V shed 2 bases and J 3 bases; nucleotides not matched to a gene: 4. Germline values: CDR1 MNHEY, CDR2 SVGEGT. The length of the CDR3 is 14 residues. The CDR3 DNA sequence: TGTGCCAGCAGTTACGGGGGAGGGTTCTACGAGCAGTACTTC. It yields the protein CASSYGGGFYEQYF.

V gene TRBV9 combines with J gene TRBJ2-5; 12 nucleotides align to TRBD2. Germline CDR1 reads SGDLS; CDR2 reads YYNGEE. The CDR3 consists of 15 residues. After removal of 4 bases from V and 5 bases from J, the junction contained 6 bases not matched to a gene. The CDR3 protein is CASSPLAGGLETQYF. The CDR3 DNA sequence: TGTGCCAGCAGCCCCCTAGCGGGAGGGCTTGAGACCCAGTACTTC.

The rearrangement joins TRBV5-4 to TRBJ2-3; TRBD2 aligns across 9 bases. CDR1 and CDR2 from the germline V gene are SGHNT and YYREEE (reference sequence). The CDR3 extends over 15 amino acids. The V and J ends lost 6 bases and 0 bases, in that order; junction bases with no gene match: 5. The CDR3 region has the DNA TGTGCCAGCATCCCGGGACTAGCAAGCACAGATACGCAGTATTTT. Its protein is CASIPGLASTDTQYF.

This clone was seen a handful of times. The chain links TRBV7-3 to TRBJ1-4; no firm D call. Germline V lookup: CDR1 SGHTA, CDR2 FQGTGA. Deletions cut 5 bases from V and 0 bases from J, with 16 bases between. The CDR3 sequence is 17 residues long. CDR3 nucleotides: TGTGCCAGCAGCGCGCGAGGAGCTCTTGCAACTAATGAAAAACTGTTTTTT. Its protein is CASSARGALATNEKLFF.

This clone was observed once. The V gene is TRBV5-1, the J gene TRBJ2-2; D may be TRBD1 (6 bases). Trimming took off 3 bases at V and 4 bases at J, with 13 bases between the two ends. Germline V gene data show CDR1 as SGHRS and CDR2 as YFSETQ. The CDR3 has 15 residues. The CDR3 protein is CASSWGQIGTGELFF. The CDR3, as DNA: TGCGCCAGCAGCTGGGGACAAATCGGCACCGGGGAGCTGTTTTTT.

The V and J genes are TRBV6-5 and TRBJ2-7; D is possibly TRBD2 (6 bases). The V end was cut by 6 bases, the J end by 6 bases, with 15 bases between. This CDR3 has 13 residues. The germline gives CDR1 MNHEY, CDR2 SVGAGI. CDR3 in amino acids: CASSPGGFPEQYF. CDR3 nucleotide sequence: TGTGCCAGCAGCCCCGGGGGATTCCCCGAGCAGTACTTC.

This chain uses TRBV28 with TRBJ1-6, with D hard to call. V lost 5 bases, J lost 11 bases, and 16 bases lay in between. This CDR3 comprises 14 residues. Germline CDR1 is MDHEN and CDR2 is SYDVKM. CDR3 protein: CASSPPTFAAPLHF. The CDR3 DNA reads as TGTGCCAGCAGTCCCCCAACGTTTGCGGCACCCCTCCACTTT.

The chain is built from TRBV30 and TRBJ1-2; the D gene is possibly TRBD1 (5 bases). This CDR3 region has 15 residues. Germline loops: CDR1 GTSNPN, CDR2 SVGIG (reference sequence). Trimming pared 2 bases from V and 4 bases from J, leaving 17 bases between. CDR3 coding DNA: TGTGCCTGGAGTTCTACAGGAATTCGGAGCTATGGCTACACCTTC. Protein: CAWSSTGIRSYGYTF.

The chain couples TRBV2 to TRBJ1-1; D remains unclear. Germline CDR1 reads SNHLY; CDR2 reads FYNNEI. The CDR3 spans 11 residues. Trimming removed 7 bases from V and 8 bases from J, with 11 bases in between. The CDR3 sequence is CASTRTREAFF. As DNA, the CDR3 is TGTGCCAGCACCCGCACCAGGGAAGCTTTCTTT.

The chain has TRBV4-1 and TRBJ1-1; D is uncertain. Trimming left V 2 bases short and J 0 bases short, with 7 bases between. The CDR3 has 14 residues. In germline, CDR1 is MGHRA, CDR2 YSYEKL. CDR3 residues: CASSQQALNTEAFF. For the CDR3, the DNA is TGCGCCAGCAGCCAACAGGCGTTGAACACTGAAGCTTTCTTT.

The rearrangement joins TRBV13 to TRBJ2-3; D is uncertain. Per germline, CDR1 PRHDT and CDR2 FYEKMQ (reference sequence). Trimming removed 5 bases from V and 6 bases from J, with 9 bases in between. CDR3 length: 12 residues. For the CDR3, the DNA is TGTGCCAGCAGCCTCACACCGGATACGCAGTATTTT. It specifies CASSLTPDTQYF.

The rearrangement links TRBV6-5 to TRBJ1-5, with TRBD1 matching over 7 bases. The CDR3 has 15 residues. The germline V gene encodes CDR1 MNHEY and CDR2 SVGAGI. Unmatched junction bases numbered 6, after V lost 6 bases and J lost 1 base. The CDR3: CASREGAWSNQPQHF. In DNA, the CDR3 is TGTGCCAGCAGAGAGGGGGCATGGAGCAATCAGCCCCAGCATTTT.

The CDR3 DNA follows: TGCGCCAGCAGCCGGGGACTAGCGAACTCTGGGGCCAACGTCCTGACTTTC. This gives the protein CASSRGLANSGANVLTF. The V gene is TRBV4-1, the J gene TRBJ2-6; 10 bases line up with TRBD2. The V gene's germline CDR1 is MGHRA and CDR2 YSYEKL. The CDR3 contains 17 residues. V was clipped by 4 bases and J by 0 bases; unmatched bases: 3.

The V and J genes are TRBV5-1 and TRBJ1-1; tentative D call: TRBD1 (6 bases). This CDR3 region has 13 residues. V shed 0 bases and J shed 7 bases, with 10 bases lying between them. Germline lookup yields CDR1 SGHRS and CDR2 YFSETQ. The CDR3 DNA sequence: TGCGCCAGCAGCTTGGACAGGGATTATGAAGCTTTCTTT. It encodes CASSLDRDYEAFF.

This chain connects TRBV24-1 to TRBJ2-5, with D possibly TRBD1 on 6 matching bases. The CDR3 consists of 16 residues. Looked up from germline, CDR1 is KGHDR and CDR2 is SFDVKD. The V and J ends lost 5 bases and 2 bases respectively, with 17 bases between them. The CDR3 spells CATSAADRYFQETQYF. For the CDR3, the DNA is TGTGCCACCAGTGCGGCTGACAGGTACTTTCAAGAGACCCAGTACTTC.